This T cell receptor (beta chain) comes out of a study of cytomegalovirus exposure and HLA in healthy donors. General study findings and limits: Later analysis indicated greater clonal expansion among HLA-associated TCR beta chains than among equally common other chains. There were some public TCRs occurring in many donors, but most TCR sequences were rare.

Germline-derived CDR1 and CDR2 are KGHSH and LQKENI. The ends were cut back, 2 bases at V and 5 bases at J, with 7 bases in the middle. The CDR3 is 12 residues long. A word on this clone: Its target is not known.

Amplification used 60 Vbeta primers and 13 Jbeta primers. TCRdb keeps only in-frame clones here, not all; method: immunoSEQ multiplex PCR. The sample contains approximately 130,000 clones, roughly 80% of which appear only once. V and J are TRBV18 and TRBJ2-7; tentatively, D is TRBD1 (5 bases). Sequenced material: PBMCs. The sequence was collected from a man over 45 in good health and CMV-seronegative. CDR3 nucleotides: TGTGCCAGCTCACCAGCAGGGAACGAGCAGTACTTC. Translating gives CASSPAGNEQYF. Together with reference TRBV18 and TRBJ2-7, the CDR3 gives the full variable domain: NAGVMQNPRHLVRRRGQEARLRCSPMKGHSHVYWYRQLPEEGLKFMVYLQKENIIDESGMPKERFSAEFPKEGPSILRIQQVVRGDSAAYFCASSPAGNEQYFGPGTRLTVT.